This T cell receptor (beta chain) derives from a study of CD8+ T cells in alopecia areata. In the study overall: Treated patients took oral tofacitinib at 5 to 10 mg twice daily. Study-wide findings and caveats: Greater clonality was observed in lesional scalp samples, especially alopecia totalis/universalis, versus normal scalp. Researchers reported that TCR sharing among patients proved less clear than in mice, possibly HLA-linked.

Of note for this clone: Its antigen is unknown.

Extraction and reverse transcription of RNA yielded cDNA as the sequencing template. This table comes from immunoSEQ multiplex PCR, and its TCRdb copy is limited to in-frame clones, with some not included. This sample has about 150,000 clones, with roughly 44% found just once. J was trimmed by 5 bases and V by 4 bases; bases with no gene match: 10. The germline V gene encodes CDR1 SQVTM and CDR2 ANQGSEA. The CDR3 has 14 amino acids. This sequence joins TRBV29-1 and TRBJ2-7; 8 nucleotides align to TRBD2. The sequenced material came from CD4+ T cells sorted from blood. This receptor was taken from a human donor with alopecia areata. CDR3 bases: TGCAGCGTTGTTGGGAGCGGGAGTTCCCACGAGCAGTACTTC. It is translated as CSVVGSGSSHEQYF.